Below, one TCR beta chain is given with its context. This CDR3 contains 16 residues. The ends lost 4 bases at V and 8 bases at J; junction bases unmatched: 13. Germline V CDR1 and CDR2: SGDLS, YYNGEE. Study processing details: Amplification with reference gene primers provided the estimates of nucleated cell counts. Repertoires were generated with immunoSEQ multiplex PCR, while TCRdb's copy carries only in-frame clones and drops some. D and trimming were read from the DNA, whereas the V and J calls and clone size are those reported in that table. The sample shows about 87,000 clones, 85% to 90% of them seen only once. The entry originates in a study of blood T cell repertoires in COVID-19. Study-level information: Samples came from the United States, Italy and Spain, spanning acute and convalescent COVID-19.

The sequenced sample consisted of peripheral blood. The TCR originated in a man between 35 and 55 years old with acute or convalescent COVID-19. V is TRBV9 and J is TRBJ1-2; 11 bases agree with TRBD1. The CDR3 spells CASSLGTGGNMEGYTF. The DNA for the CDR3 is TGTGCCAGCAGCTTAGGGACAGGGGGTAACATGGAAGGCTACACCTTC.